This TCR beta chain was sequenced during a study of blood T cell repertoires in COVID-19. Study information: Some COVID-19 samples were acute and others convalescent; all came from the United States, Italy and Spain.

The V and J ends lost 0 bases and 10 bases respectively, with 19 bases between them. Germline V gene sequence: CDR1 LGHDT, CDR2 YNNKEL (reference sequence). This CDR3 spans 15 amino acids. In the study's own analysis: Counts of nucleated cells, estimated from reference gene primer amplification, were obtained. Clones were sequenced by immunoSEQ multiplex PCR, and TCRdb holds only the in-frame ones, with some missing. That table gives V, J and clone size, and the DNA gave D and trimming. The sample gives 490,000 or so clones, roughly nine tenths of which show up once; around 7.9% is in the top ten. V and J are TRBV3-1 (or the pseudogene TRBV3-2) and TRBJ2-7; TRBD1 is a possible D gene (6 bases). Sequenced material: PBMCs or T cells enriched from blood (not recorded which). The receptor's source is a woman aged 55-70 years who had recovered from COVID-19. CDR3 in DNA: TGTGCCAGCAGCCAAGAAGGACAGCCTCTCCTTGAACAGTACTTC. This encodes CASSQEGQPLLEQYF.